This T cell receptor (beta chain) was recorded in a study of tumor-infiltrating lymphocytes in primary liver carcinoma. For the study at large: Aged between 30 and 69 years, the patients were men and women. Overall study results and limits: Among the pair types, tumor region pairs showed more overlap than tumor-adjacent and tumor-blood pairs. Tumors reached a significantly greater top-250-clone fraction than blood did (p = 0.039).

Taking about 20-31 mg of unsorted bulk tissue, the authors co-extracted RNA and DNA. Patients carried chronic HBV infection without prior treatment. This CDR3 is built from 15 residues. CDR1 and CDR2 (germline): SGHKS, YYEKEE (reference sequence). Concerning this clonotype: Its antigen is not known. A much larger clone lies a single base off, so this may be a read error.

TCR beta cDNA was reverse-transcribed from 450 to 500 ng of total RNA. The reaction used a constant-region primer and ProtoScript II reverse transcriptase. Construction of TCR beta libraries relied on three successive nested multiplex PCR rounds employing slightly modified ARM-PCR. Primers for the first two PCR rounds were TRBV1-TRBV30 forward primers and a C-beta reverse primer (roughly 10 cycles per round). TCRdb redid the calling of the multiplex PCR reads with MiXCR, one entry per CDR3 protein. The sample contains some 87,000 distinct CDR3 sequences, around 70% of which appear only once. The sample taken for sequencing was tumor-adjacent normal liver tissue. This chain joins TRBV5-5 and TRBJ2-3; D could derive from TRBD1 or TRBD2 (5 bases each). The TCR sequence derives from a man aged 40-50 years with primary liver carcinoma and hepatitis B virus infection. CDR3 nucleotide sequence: TGTGCCAGCAGCTTGATGGTAGCGAGAACAGGTACGCAGTATTTT. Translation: CASSLMVARTGTQYF.